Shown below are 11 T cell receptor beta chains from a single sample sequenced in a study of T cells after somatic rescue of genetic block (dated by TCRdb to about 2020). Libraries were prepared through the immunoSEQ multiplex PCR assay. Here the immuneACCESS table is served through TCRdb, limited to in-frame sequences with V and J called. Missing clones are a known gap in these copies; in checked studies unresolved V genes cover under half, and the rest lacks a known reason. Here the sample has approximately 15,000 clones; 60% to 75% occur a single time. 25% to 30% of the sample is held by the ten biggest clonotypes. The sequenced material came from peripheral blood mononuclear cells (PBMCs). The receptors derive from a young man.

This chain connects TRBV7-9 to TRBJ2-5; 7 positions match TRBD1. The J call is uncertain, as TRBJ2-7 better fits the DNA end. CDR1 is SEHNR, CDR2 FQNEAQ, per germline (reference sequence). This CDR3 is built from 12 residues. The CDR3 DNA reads TGTGCCAGCAGCTCGACAGGGTACGAGCAGTACTTC. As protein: CASSSTGYEQYF.

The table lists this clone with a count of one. This CDR3 reads CASRAGGPGELFF. Written as DNA, the CDR3 is TGTGCCAGCAGAGCGGGGGGCCCCGGGGAGCTGTTTTTT. The rearrangement uses TRBV28 and TRBJ2-2; TRBD2 aligns across 9 bases. With 6 bases clipped from V and 6 bases from J, the junction kept 2 bases outside the gene matches. Germline V gene sequence: CDR1 MDHEN, CDR2 SYDVKM. The length of the CDR3 is 13 residues. The variable domain in full, with the rest retrieved from reference TRBV28 and TRBJ2-2, is DVKVTQSSRYLVKRTGEKVFLECVQDMDHENMFWYRQDPGLGLRLIYFSYDVKMKEKGDIPEGYSVSREKKERFSLILESASTNQTSMYLCASRAGGPGELFFGEGSRLTVL.

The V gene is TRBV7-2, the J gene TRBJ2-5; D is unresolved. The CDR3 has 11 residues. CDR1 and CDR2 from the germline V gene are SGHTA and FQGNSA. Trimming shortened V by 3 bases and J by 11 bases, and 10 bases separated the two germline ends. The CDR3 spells CASSLAGKQYF. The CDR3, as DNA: TGTGCCAGCAGCTTGGCAGGCAAGCAGTACTTC.

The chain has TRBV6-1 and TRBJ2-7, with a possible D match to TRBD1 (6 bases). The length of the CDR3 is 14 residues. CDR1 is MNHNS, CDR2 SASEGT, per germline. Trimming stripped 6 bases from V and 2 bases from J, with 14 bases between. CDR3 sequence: CASRTDSPTYEQYF. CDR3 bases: TGTGCCAGCAGAACGGACAGCCCCACCTACGAGCAGTACTTC.

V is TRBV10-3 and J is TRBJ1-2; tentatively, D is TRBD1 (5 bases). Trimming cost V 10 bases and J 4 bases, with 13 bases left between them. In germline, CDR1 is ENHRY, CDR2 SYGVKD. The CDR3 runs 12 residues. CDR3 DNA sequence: TGTGCCACCGGGGCTCCCTCCTATGGCTACACCTTC. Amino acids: CATGAPSYGYTF.

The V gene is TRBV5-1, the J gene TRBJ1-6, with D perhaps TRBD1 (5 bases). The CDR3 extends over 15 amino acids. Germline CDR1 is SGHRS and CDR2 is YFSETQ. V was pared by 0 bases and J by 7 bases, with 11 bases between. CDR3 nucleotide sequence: TGCGCCAGCAGCTTGGCAGGGCTCGAAAATTCACCCCTCCACTTT. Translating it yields CASSLAGLENSPLHF.

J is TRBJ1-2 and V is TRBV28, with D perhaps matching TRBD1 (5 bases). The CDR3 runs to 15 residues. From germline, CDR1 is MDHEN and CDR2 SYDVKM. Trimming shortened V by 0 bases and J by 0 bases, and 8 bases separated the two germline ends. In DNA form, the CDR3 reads TGTGCCAGCAGTTTATGGAGGGGCCCTAACTATGGCTACACCTTC. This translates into CASSLWRGPNYGYTF.

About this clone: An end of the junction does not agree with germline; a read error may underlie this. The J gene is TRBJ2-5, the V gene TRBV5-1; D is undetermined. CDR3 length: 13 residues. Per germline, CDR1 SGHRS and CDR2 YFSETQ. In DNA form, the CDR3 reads TGCGCCAGCAGCTTCCGGCAAGGAGAGACCCGGTACTTC. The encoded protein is CASSFRQGETRYF.

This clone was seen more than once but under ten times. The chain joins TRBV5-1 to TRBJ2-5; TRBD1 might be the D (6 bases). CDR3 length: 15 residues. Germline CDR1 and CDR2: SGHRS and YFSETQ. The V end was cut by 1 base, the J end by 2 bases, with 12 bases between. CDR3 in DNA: TGCGCCAGCAGCTTGCAGGGACAAGTACAAGAGACCCAGTACTTC. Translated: CASSLQGQVQETQYF.

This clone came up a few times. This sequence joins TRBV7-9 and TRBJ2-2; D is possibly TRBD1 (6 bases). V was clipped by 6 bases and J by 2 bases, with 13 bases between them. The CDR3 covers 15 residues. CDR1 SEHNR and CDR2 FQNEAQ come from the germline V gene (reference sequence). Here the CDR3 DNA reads TGTGCCAGCAGACCTTGGACAGTTAACACCGGGGAGCTGTTTTTT. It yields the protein CASRPWTVNTGELFF.

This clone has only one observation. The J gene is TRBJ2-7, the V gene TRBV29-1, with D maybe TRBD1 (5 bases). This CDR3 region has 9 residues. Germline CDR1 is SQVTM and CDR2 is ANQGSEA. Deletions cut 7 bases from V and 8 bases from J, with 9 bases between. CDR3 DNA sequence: TGCAGCGCCTCAGGGCAGCAGTACTTC. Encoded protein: CSASGQQYF.